This TCR beta chain derives from a study of blood T cell repertoires in COVID-19. Background on the study: Sites across the United States, Italy and Spain contributed samples from acute and convalescent COVID-19. PBMCs, B-cell-depleted T cells, or T cells were the source of the cDNA or gDNA that made up the material.

In the original workflow: Amplified reference gene primers provided the basis for estimating nucleated cell counts. Data came from immunoSEQ multiplex PCR; TCRdb stores just in-frame clones and leaves some out. Clonal size and the V and J genes are those of that table, whereas D and trimming came from the DNA. The sample yields 93,000 or so clones, 75% to 90% seen once. This clone has more than one count but fewer than ten. Material for sequencing was peripheral blood. The TCR sequence derives from a human donor in a cohort sampled during active or convalescent COVID-19.

CDR3 sequence: CASSIAGGRETQYF. The CDR3 coding sequence is TGTGCCAGCAGTATAGCGGGGGGGCGCGAGACCCAGTACTTC. The chain employs TRBV28 and TRBJ2-5; 11 bases agree with TRBD2. This CDR3 is 14 amino acids long. CDR1 and CDR2 from the germline V gene are MDHEN and SYDVKM. V lost 5 bases to trimming and J lost 5 bases; unmatched junction nucleotides: 4.